These 3 T cell receptor beta chains share one sample of origin, sequenced in a study of blood T cell repertoires in COVID-19. Libraries were prepared by immunoSEQ multiplex PCR; TCRdb keeps only in-frame clonotypes and omits some of them. The data show about 160,000 clones, around nine tenths seen once. Material: peripheral blood. The receptors were sampled from a woman aged 65 to 85 with COVID-19, enrolled during active disease.

The count of this clone is one. V gene TRBV5-4 combines with J gene TRBJ1-2; a weak D match, TRBD1 (5 bases). Germline V gene lookup returns CDR1 SGHNT and CDR2 YYREEE (reference sequence). The CDR3 is 14 residues long. Trimming removed 2 bases from V and 6 bases from J, with 14 bases in between. CDR3 sequence reads: CASSFDSGSNGYTF. For the CDR3, the DNA is TGTGCCAGCAGCTTTGATTCAGGGTCGAATGGCTACACCTTC.

This chain links TRBV5-1 with TRBJ1-2; 9 bases align to TRBD1. CDR3 length equals 15 residues. Trimming at V came to 1 base and at J to 5 bases, leaving 6 bases not matched to a gene. Germline loops: CDR1 SGHRS, CDR2 YFSETQ. For the CDR3, the DNA is TGCGCCAGCAGCTTGACCCCCGGGACAGGGTATGGCTACACCTTC. It encodes CASSLTPGTGYGYTF. Full variable domain (outside the CDR3, taken from reference TRBV5-1 and TRBJ1-2): KAGVTQTPRYLIKTRGQQVTLSCSPISGHRSVSWYQQTPGQGLQFLFEYFSETQRNKGNFPGRFSGRQFSNSRSEMNVSTLELGDSALYLCASSLTPGTGYGYTFGSGTRLTVV.

This rearrangement joins TRBV6-5 to TRBJ1-4; no clear D. Trimming stripped 0 bases from V and 6 bases from J, with 11 bases between. Germline loops: CDR1 MNHEY, CDR2 SVGAGI. The CDR3 contains 15 residues. This CDR3 reads CASSYSGSRDEKLFF. The CDR3 DNA reads as TGTGCCAGCAGTTACTCAGGATCGAGGGATGAAAAACTGTTTTTT.